A selection of T cell receptor beta chains follows, all from one sample in a study of cytomegalovirus exposure and HLA in healthy donors. Profiling relied on immunoSEQ multiplex PCR, and the TCRdb table lists in-frame clones only, not all of them. The sample carries 200,000 to 250,000 clones, under 80% recorded once. The specimen sequenced was PBMCs. All receptors derive from a girl under 10 years old in good health and CMV-seronegative. Each CDR3 is given with its conserved first and last residue. A D gene is named only where the DNA matches it firmly. Clone size appears in some rows only: once, few, many, or a class for an expanded clone.

J,V,D,length,size,DNA,CDR3
TRBJ2-7,TRBV28,TRBD2,15,NA,TGTGCCAGCAGTTTGGGGGGGACCCGCTCCTACGAGCAGTACTTC,CASSLGGTRSYEQYF
TRBJ1-6,TRBV27,TRBD1,14,once,TGTGCCAGCAGTTTGGGACAGATTAATTCACCCCTCCACTTT,CASSLGQINSPLHF
TRBJ1-2,TRBV19,NA,13,few,TGTGCCAGTAGCAAACAGGGTTTAAATGGCTACACCTTC,CASSKQGLNGYTF
TRBJ2-1,TRBV6-1,TRBD1,14,NA,TGTGCCAGCACCGAGAGGGACAGGGTCAATGAGCAGTTCTTC,CASTERDRVNEQFF
TRBJ1-2,TRBV6-5,TRBD1,14,NA,TGTGCCAGCAGTTACTCGACAGGGGAGGCTGGCTACACCTTC,CASSYSTGEAGYTF
TRBJ2-7,TRBV11-2,TRBD1,14,NA,TGTGCCAGCAGCTTAGGGAGACAGGGTTTCGAGCAGTACTTC,CASSLGRQGFEQYF
TRBJ1-5,TRBV6-1,NA,17,NA,TGTGCCAGCAGTGAACCCTGGGGGCGCCGAAGCAATCAGCCCCAGCATTTT,CASSEPWGRRSNQPQHF
TRBJ1-1,TRBV5-6,TRBD1,15,NA,TGTGCCAGCACACGCCGGGACAGGCTTTACACTGAAGCTTTCTTT,CASTRRDRLYTEAFF
TRBJ2-7,TRBV4-1,NA,11,NA,TGCGCCAGCAGCCAAGATAGCGAGCAGTACTTC,CASSQDSEQYF
TRBJ2-3,TRBV5-4,NA,15,NA,TGTGCCAGCAGCCCACGGCGTGGCGGGATAGATACGCAGTATTTT,CASSPRRGGIDTQYF
TRBJ2-1,TRBV6-5,TRBD2,16,NA,TGTGCCAGCAGTTACTCGGGCGGGAGCTCCTACAATGAGCAGTTCTTC,CASSYSGGSSYNEQFF
TRBJ1-6,TRBV5-1,NA,13,NA,TGCGCCAGCAGCAGTACAGGAAATTCACCCCTCCACTTT,CASSSTGNSPLHF
TRBJ1-1,TRBV6-6,NA,13,few,TGTGCCAGCACTGCAGGGGTGAACACTGAAGCTTTCTTT,CASTAGVNTEAFF
TRBJ2-5,TRBV11-2,TRBD2,16,NA,TGTGCCAGCAGCTCAATTCTAGCGGCCATCCAAGAGACCCAGTACTTC,CASSSILAAIQETQYF
TRBJ1-5,TRBV6-6,TRBD1,16,NA,TGTGCCAGCACCAAGGGACAGGGGGTAGGCAATCAGCCCCAGCATTTT,CASTKGQGVGNQPQHF
TRBJ1-6,TRBV6-6,NA,16,NA,TGTGCCAGCAGTTATCGAATACAGGGATTTAGTTCACCCCTCCACTTT,CASSYRIQGFSSPLHF
TRBJ1-2,TRBV6-5,NA,14,NA,TGTGCCAGCAGTTACGCGGGGGCGGTTGATGGCTACACCTTC,CASSYAGAVDGYTF
TRBJ2-1,TRBV5-1,NA,15,NA,TGCGCCAGCAGCGTGCGGACACGGCCCTACAATGAGCAGTTCTTC,CASSVRTRPYNEQFF
TRBJ1-5,TRBV2,NA,13,NA,TGTGCCAGCCGGGGGTATAGCAATCAGCCCCAGCATTTT,CASRGYSNQPQHF
TRBJ1-1,TRBV4-2,TRBD1,14,NA,TGTGCCAGCAGCCAAGGACAGGGCGGCACTGAAGCTTTCTTT,CASSQGQGGTEAFF
TRBJ1-1,TRBV6-5,NA,16,NA,TGTGCCAGCAGTTACTCGATGGGGCAGGGGAACACTGAAGCTTTCTTT,CASSYSMGQGNTEAFF
TRBJ1-1,TRBV7-6,NA,14,NA,TGTGCCAGCAGCTTAAATGGCAGGAACACTGAAGCTTTCTTT,CASSLNGRNTEAFF
TRBJ2-4,TRBV7-8,TRBD2,14,NA,TGTGCCAGCAGCTCAAGGGGACTAGGGAACATTCAGTACTTC,CASSSRGLGNIQYF
TRBJ1-2,TRBV27,NA,15,NA,TGTGCCAGCAGGCGCGACAGACAAGCTAACTATGGCTACACCTTC,CASRRDRQANYGYTF
TRBJ2-2,TRBV6-5,TRBD2,15,NA,TGTGCCAGCGGGGGCGGGGGGACGAACACCGGGGAGCTGTTTTTT,CASGGGGTNTGELFF
TRBJ1-1,TRBV5-6,NA,15,NA,TGTGCCAGCAGCTTAGCAGGGGCGGGGAACACTGAAGCTTTCTTT,CASSLAGAGNTEAFF
TRBJ2-7,TRBV27,TRBD1,16,NA,TGTGCCAGCAGTTTATCGTTTGGACAGGGGACCTACGAGCAGTACTTC,CASSLSFGQGTYEQYF
TRBJ2-2,TRBV29-1,TRBD2,15,NA,TGCAGCGCCCGAAGGGGACTAGCGGGGTCCGGGGAGCTGTTTTTT,CSARRGLAGSGELFF
TRBJ1-2,TRBV5-6,NA,13,NA,TGTGCCAGCAGCTTCCCGGACAGTCATGGCTACACCTTC,CASSFPDSHGYTF
TRBJ1-1,TRBV9,TRBD1,14,NA,TGTGCCAGCAGCCCCAGACAGGGGGTCACTGAAGCTTTCTTT,CASSPRQGVTEAFF
TRBJ1-5,TRBV29-1,NA,12,NA,TGCAGCGTTGCAGGGTGGGGACAGCCCCAGCATTTT,CSVAGWGQPQHF
TRBJ2-7,TRBV4-2,TRBD2,15,NA,TGTGCCAGCAGCCAATTGGGACTAGCGGGTTACGAGCAGTACTTC,CASSQLGLAGYEQYF
TRBJ2-7,TRBV6-5,TRBD1,13,NA,TGTGCCAGCATCGGGACAGGGGGACACGAGCAGTACTTC,CASIGTGGHEQYF
TRBJ1-1,TRBV19,TRBD1,16,few,TGTGCCAGTAGAAATGGGACAGGGACAATGAACACTGAAGCTTTCTTT,CASRNGTGTMNTEAFF
TRBJ2-2,TRBV5-4,NA,16,few,TGTGCCAGCATAGCCGGCTCTCCCTCGAACACCGGGGAGCTGTTTTTT,CASIAGSPSNTGELFF
TRBJ1-1,TRBV5-6,NA,13,NA,TGTGCCAGCAGCTTGACAGACCCACTTGAAGCTTTCTTT,CASSLTDPLEAFF
TRBJ1-3,TRBV23-1,TRBD1,20,NA,TGCGCCAGCCCGCGCCAGAAGGACAGGGCCAAAAACGCCTCTGGAAACACCATATATTTT,CASPRQKDRAKNASGNTIYF
TRBJ2-5,TRBV5-1,TRBD2,15,NA,TGCGCCAGCAGTTCAGAGGGCGGGGGTAGAGAGACCCAGTACTTC,CASSSEGGGRETQYF
TRBJ2-5,TRBV4-1,NA,15,NA,TGCGCCAGCACCCCGACGGGAGAGAACCAAGAGACCCAGTACTTC,CASTPTGENQETQYF
TRBJ1-4,TRBV7-6,TRBD1,15,NA,TGTGCCAGCAGCTTAGCTCGGACAGGGCGTGAAAAACTGTTTTTT,CASSLARTGREKLFF
TRBJ2-3,TRBV27,NA,13,few,TGTGCCAGCAGTTGGGCCGGCACAGATACGCAGTATTTT,CASSWAGTDTQYF
TRBJ1-6,TRBV15,NA,15,NA,TGTGCCACCAGCAGAGATTTAAGTTATAACTTCCCCCTCCACTTT,CATSRDLSYNFPLHF
TRBJ1-3,TRBV11-2,NA,17,NA,TGTGCCAGCAGCCAACTGGCGGGCGCGGACTCTGGAAACACCATATATTTT,CASSQLAGADSGNTIYF
TRBJ2-1,TRBV6-5,NA,16,NA,TGTGCCAGCAGTTACTCGGGGGCGGGAGACGTGTTAGAGCAGTTCTTC,CASSYSGAGDVLEQFF
TRBJ1-6,TRBV10-2,NA,14,NA,TGCGCCAGCAGACTGACAGGTTTGAATTCACCCCTCCACTTT,CASRLTGLNSPLHF